The sequence of this TCR beta chain was determined in a study of shared clonotypes between healthy human individuals. Deep was the level used in running the assay. Generated by immunoSEQ multiplex PCR, the TCRdb table keeps only in-frame clones and is missing some. The data show about 460,000 clones, roughly three quarters seen once. Adults of Caucasian background living in Nashville, Tennessee made up all donors. As to this clone: Its antigen is unknown.

Study conclusions and caveats: Among donors, the sharing of clonotypes was expected to be influenced by sequencing depth.

There are 13 residues in the CDR3. Germline CDR1 SQVTM, CDR2 ANQGSEA. V gave up 3 bases and J gave up 7 bases; unmatched junction bases: 3. This TCR was recovered from a woman aged 40-49 years in good health. Some clones in this sample may be carry-over from other donors' samples. The chain has TRBV29-1 and TRBJ2-1; 10 bases fit TRBD2. The sample taken for sequencing was PBMCs. The CDR3, as DNA: TGCAGCGTTGAGGAGCGGGAGGGTAATGAGCAGTTCTTC. Protein: CSVEEREGNEQFF.